This T cell receptor beta chain was sequenced during a study of blood T cell repertoires in COVID-19 (dated by TCRdb to about 2020). Study-wide context: Samples from collaborators originated in the United States, Italy and Spain and spanned both the acute and convalescent phases of COVID-19. The material from the prospective study consisted of cDNA or gDNA derived from T cells, B-cell-depleted T cells, or PBMCs. Subjects who had been exposed to COVID-19, were actively infected with it, or had recovered from it provided the deeply sampled blood TCRbeta repertoires that made up the dataset. The repertoires were made available in a free public database intended to serve as a resource for research on the immune response to SARS-CoV-2. The samples were drawn from two sources: the first 160 participants of the ongoing ImmuneRACE study, and 1,254 subjects contributed by 6 global collaborators. A de-identified subject ID, COVID-19 status, age in years and sex were almost always included in the sample metadata. HLA class I and class II types, where available, came from metadata supplied by the sample provider rather than from assay-based typing. General study outcomes and caveats: Clinical and demographic metadata were provided uncurated, with the amount varying by source and participant.

V drops 3 bases and J drops 7 bases, leaving 13 bases in between. From the cysteine up to the phenylalanine, the CDR3 has a length of 14 residues. The only DNA kept is the CDR3, 42 bases in frame from the first base. CDR1 SGDLS and CDR2 YYNGEE are derived from the germline V gene. A word on this clone: Its antigen has not been determined. No per-base quality is available; no much larger clone lies one base away.

In the prospective study, participants were roughly 18 to 95 years old, resided in 25 or so geographic areas of the United States, and were enrolled through a virtual design. To assign participants to cohorts, the prospective study relied on clinical history that participants themselves reported in a screening survey and a study questionnaire. Each participant in the prospective study had whole blood, serum and a nasopharyngeal or oropharyngeal swab collected by mobile phlebotomists. Over a roughly two-month period, participants in the prospective study had the option of providing additional blood draws and questionnaires. Before DNA extraction, blood samples from the prospective study were shipped at room temperature or frozen. TCRbeta CDR3 regions were amplified from genomic DNA using the immunoSEQ Assay, a bias-controlled multiplex PCR. In the authors' own workflow: Nucleated cell counts per sample were estimated from amplification of reference gene primers within the assay. To quantify the absolute abundance of each unique TCRbeta CDR3 rearrangement, sequence reads were collapsed and filtered. For each sample, productive Simpson clonality was calculated as the square root of Simpson's diversity index over productive rearrangements. In TCRdb, the immuneACCESS table is reduced to in-frame sequences with V and J assigned. These tables do not hold every clone; where another copy was compared, an unresolved V gene accounts for under half, and the others remain unexplained. That table is the source of V, J and clone size, and D and trimming were worked out from the DNA. The sample contains approximately 200,000 clones, around 81% of them found a single time. The top ten clonotypes cover nearly 7.5% of the sample.

The chain was built from TRBV9 and TRBJ2-2, with the D gene call left open. This clonotype originated in a woman aged 40 to 49 with acute COVID-19. Sample: PBMCs or T cells enriched from blood (not recorded which). The CDR3 corresponds to CASSGGEGHGELFF. The DNA sequence is given as TGTGCCAGCAGCGGTGGAGAAGGCCACGGGGAGCTGTTTTTT.